The 8 T cell receptor beta chains below all came from one sample that was sequenced in a study of Ad26.COV2.S vaccination and SARS-CoV-2 variants. Treatment reported: roughly 18 received Ad26.COV2.S at low or high dose, single or two shots; five or six received placebo; per-sample allocation not given. At day 63 after the first vaccine or placebo injection, samples were drawn. Some clones are missing from TCRdb's copy, which holds only in-frame ones; the method was immunoSEQ multiplex PCR. The sample carries nearly 400,000 clones, around 89% recorded once. The sequenced sample was peripheral blood, obtained in a trial of Ad26.COV2.S vaccine versus placebo. These receptor sequences come from a person between 18 and 60 years old who received the Ad26.COV2.S COVID-19 vaccine or a placebo.

In its sample, this clone was seen once. The chain combines TRBV7-2 with TRBJ2-1, with 7 nucleotides matching TRBD2. This CDR3 spans 15 amino acids. CDR1 SGHTA and CDR2 FQGNSA come from the germline V gene. With 5 bases clipped from V and 4 bases from J, the junction kept 8 bases outside the gene matches. The CDR3 sequence is CASSLSLGGYNEQFF. CDR3 bases: TGTGCCAGCAGCCTCTCCCTGGGGGGGTACAATGAGCAGTTCTTC.

On this clone itself: Other DNA sequences in this sample translate to the same CDR3. DNA of the CDR3: TGTGCCAGCAGCTTGAGGGCTAATGAAAAACTGTTTTTT. This encodes CASSLRANEKLFF. The chain recombines TRBV5-6 with TRBJ1-4, with no clear D. Deletions cut 1 base from V and 3 bases from J, with 4 bases between. Per the germline V gene, CDR1 is SGHDT and CDR2 is YYEEEE. This CDR3 contains 13 residues.

This rearrangement joins TRBV24-1 to TRBJ2-2, with 7 bases aligning to TRBD1. Germline lookup yields CDR1 KGHDR and CDR2 SFDVKD. The V and J ends lost 7 bases and 5 bases, in that order; junction bases with no gene match: 3. This CDR3 is 13 amino acids long. The CDR3 sequence: CATRNRGTGELFF. Here the CDR3 DNA reads TGTGCCACCAGAAACAGGGGAACCGGGGAGCTGTTTTTT.

V gene TRBV10-3 combines with J gene TRBJ1-1; D is unclear. This CDR3 spans 13 amino acids. Germline V lookup: CDR1 ENHRY, CDR2 SYGVKD. V lost 0 bases and J 6 bases, leaving 8 bases between the germline ends. CDR3 sequence reads: CAISESGKAEAFF. Here the CDR3 DNA reads TGTGCCATCAGTGAGTCGGGTAAGGCTGAAGCTTTCTTT.

The V and J genes are TRBV4-2 and TRBJ1-5, with D hard to call. The V gene lost 2 bases and the J gene lost 0 bases, with 8 bases spanning the gap. The CDR3 loop spans 15 amino acids. Germline CDR1 is LGHNA and CDR2 is YNFKEQ. The CDR3 loop reads CASSQSQYSNQPQHF. The CDR3 nucleotides read TGTGCCAGCAGCCAATCTCAGTATAGCAATCAGCCCCAGCATTTT.

This chain connects TRBV10-3 to TRBJ2-1; TRBD1 aligns across 8 bases. This CDR3 comprises 14 residues. The trim removed 6 bases at V and 3 bases at J, leaving 4 bases unmatched. The germline CDR1 and CDR2 sequences are ENHRY and SYGVKD. CDR3 DNA: TGTGCCATCAGCGGGACAGGCGGCTACAATGAGCAGTTCTTC. This translates into CAISGTGGYNEQFF.

The genes are TRBV6-5 and TRBJ2-2; 7 nucleotides agree with TRBD1. This CDR3 comprises 14 residues. The V segment lost 6 bases and the J segment 7 bases; nucleotides outside the gene matches: 8. Germline lookup yields CDR1 MNHEY and CDR2 SVGAGI. CDR3 nucleotide sequence: TGTGCCAGCAGCCAGGGGGTTGATAGCGGGGAGCTGTTTTTT. The encoded protein is CASSQGVDSGELFF.

Concerning this clone: Compared with germline, one end of the junction differs, possibly owing to a read error. The chain is built from TRBV15 and TRBJ2-1; D is possibly TRBD2 (6 bases). Germline CDR1 reads LNHNV; CDR2 reads YYDKDF (reference sequence). This CDR3 comprises 15 residues. CDR3 sequence reads: CATSRFRDSDNEQFF. CDR3 bases: TGTGCCACCAGCAGATTCCGGGACTCCGACAATGAGCAGTTCTTC.